Listed below are T cell receptor beta chains from one sample, sequenced in a study of T cell changes during pregnancy in multiple sclerosis. Data came from immunoSEQ multiplex PCR; TCRdb stores just in-frame clones and leaves some out. The repertoire holds 50,000 to 70,000 clones, with 85% to 95% as singletons. Specimen: peripheral blood, collected after pregnancy. Source of these receptors: a female donor with multiple sclerosis, enrolled in a pregnancy study. The CDR3 runs from the conserved cysteine through the conserved F or W. A D gene is named only where the DNA matches it firmly. A row's size may be missing; if present it is once, few, many or a size class.

clone size	V gene	D gene	J gene	CDR3 protein	CDR3 DNA
.	TRBV19	.	TRBJ2-2	CASSIDLLRATNTGELFF	TGTGCCAGTAGTATAGATCTATTGAGGGCCACCAACACCGGGGAGCTGTTTTTT
.	TRBV5-4	.	TRBJ2-3	CASSGRGDRGDTQYF	TGTGCCAGCAGCGGGAGGGGGGACCGAGGGGATACGCAGTATTTT
.	TRBV27	TRBD2	TRBJ2-3	CASSPRGREGRIPDTQYF	TGTGCCAGCAGTCCTCGGGGGCGGGAGGGCCGGATCCCAGATACGCAGTATTTT
.	TRBV19	TRBD2	TRBJ2-1	CASSIKLAGPNEQFF	TGTGCCAGTAGTATCAAACTAGCGGGGCCCAATGAGCAGTTCTTC
.	TRBV27	TRBD2	TRBJ2-1	CASSLYGGGSYNEQFF	TGTGCCAGCAGTTTATATGGCGGGGGCTCCTACAATGAGCAGTTCTTC
few	TRBV2	.	TRBJ1-2	CASSEGSGFYGYTF	TGTGCCAGCAGTGAGGGTTCAGGCTTCTATGGCTACACCTTC
.	TRBV2	TRBD1	TRBJ1-2	CASIDRGRVYGYTF	TGTGCCAGTATCGACAGGGGGCGAGTCTATGGCTACACCTTC
.	TRBV27	.	TRBJ1-4	CASSYSGEGWANEKLFF	TGTGCCAGCAGTTACTCCGGGGAGGGTTGGGCGAATGAAAAACTGTTTTTT
.	TRBV7-9	.	TRBJ2-1	CASGPLLGPANEQFF	TGTGCCAGCGGCCCACTGTTGGGGCCTGCCAATGAGCAGTTCTTC
.	TRBV12-5	TRBD1	TRBJ1-2	CASGFPRDSLLGYTF	TGTGCTAGTGGTTTCCCCCGGGACAGCCTACTTGGCTACACCTTC
.	TRBV15	TRBD2	TRBJ2-5	CATSRDRTSGETQYF	TGTGCCACCAGCAGAGACAGGACTAGCGGAGAGACCCAGTACTTC
.	TRBV4-2	TRBD2	TRBJ2-1	CASSHATPSLAGVPNEQFF	TGTGCCAGCAGCCACGCGACACCGTCACTAGCGGGAGTCCCCAATGAGCAGTTCTTC
.	TRBV2	.	TRBJ1-4	CASSRIFELTTNEKLFF	TGTGCCAGCAGCCGTATATTCGAACTGACAACTAATGAAAAACTGTTTTTT
.	TRBV30	TRBD2	TRBJ2-3	CAWSRREGRGRTDTQYF	TGTGCCTGGAGTCGCCGGGAGGGCCGGGGGCGCACAGATACGCAGTATTTT
few	TRBV6-1	TRBD1	TRBJ1-2	CASSEGTGEGYGYTF	TGTGCCAGCAGTGAGGGGACAGGGGAGGGCTATGGCTACACCTTC
.	TRBV10-3	TRBD1	TRBJ2-7	CAISPSTGPYEQYF	TGTGCCATCAGTCCTTCGACAGGGCCCTACGAGCAGTACTTC
.	TRBV6-5	.	TRBJ2-7	CASSSGTKQYF	TGTGCCAGCAGCTCCGGGACAAAGCAGTACTTC
.	TRBV4-3	.	TRBJ1-6	CASSLSGIGSYNSPLHF	TGCGCCAGCAGCCTATCGGGGATAGGCTCCTATAATTCACCCCTCCACTTT
.	TRBV2	.	TRBJ1-3	CASSVGAGRNTIYF	TGTGCCAGCAGTGTGGGGGCAGGAAGAAACACCATATATTTT
.	TRBV19	.	TRBJ1-1	CASGRAGDPNTEAFF	TGTGCCAGTGGTAGGGCAGGGGACCCGAACACTGAAGCTTTCTTT